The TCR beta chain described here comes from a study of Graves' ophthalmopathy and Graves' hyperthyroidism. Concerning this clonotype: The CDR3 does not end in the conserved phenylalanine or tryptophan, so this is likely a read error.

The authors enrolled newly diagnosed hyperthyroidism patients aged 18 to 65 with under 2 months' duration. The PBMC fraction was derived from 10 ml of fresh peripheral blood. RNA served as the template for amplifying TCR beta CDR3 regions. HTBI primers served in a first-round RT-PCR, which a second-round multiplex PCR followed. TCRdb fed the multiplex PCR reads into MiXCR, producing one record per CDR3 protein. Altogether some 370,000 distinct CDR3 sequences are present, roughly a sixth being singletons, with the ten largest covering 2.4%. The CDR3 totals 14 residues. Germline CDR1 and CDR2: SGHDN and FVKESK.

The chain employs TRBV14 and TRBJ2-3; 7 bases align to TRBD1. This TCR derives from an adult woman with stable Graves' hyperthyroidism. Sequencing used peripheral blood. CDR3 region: CAGSPGQVGTTQYI. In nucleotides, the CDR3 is TGTGCCGGCAGCCCCGGACAGGTCGGTACTACGCAGTATATT.